This record concerns one T cell receptor (beta chain) sequence. The sample originates from a study of blood T cell repertoires in COVID-19. About the research overall: Sample material is recorded as cDNA or gDNA derived from T cells, B-cell-depleted T cells, or PBMCs.

Germline CDR1 reads MGHRA; CDR2 reads YSYEKL. The ends were cut back, 0 bases at V and 0 bases at J, with 6 bases in the middle. This CDR3 is 15 amino acids long. The data were produced by immunoSEQ multiplex PCR, yet TCRdb's version contains in-frame clones alone and is incomplete. Here the sample spans 200,000 to 300,000 clones, around nine tenths being singletons. The sequencing input was peripheral blood. This chain links TRBV4-1 with TRBJ2-1; D is perhaps TRBD2 (5 bases). The sequence derives from an older woman who had recovered from COVID-19. Here the CDR3 DNA reads TGCGCCAGCAGCCAAGAGGGGAGCTCCTACAATGAGCAGTTCTTC. This translates into CASSQEGSSYNEQFF.